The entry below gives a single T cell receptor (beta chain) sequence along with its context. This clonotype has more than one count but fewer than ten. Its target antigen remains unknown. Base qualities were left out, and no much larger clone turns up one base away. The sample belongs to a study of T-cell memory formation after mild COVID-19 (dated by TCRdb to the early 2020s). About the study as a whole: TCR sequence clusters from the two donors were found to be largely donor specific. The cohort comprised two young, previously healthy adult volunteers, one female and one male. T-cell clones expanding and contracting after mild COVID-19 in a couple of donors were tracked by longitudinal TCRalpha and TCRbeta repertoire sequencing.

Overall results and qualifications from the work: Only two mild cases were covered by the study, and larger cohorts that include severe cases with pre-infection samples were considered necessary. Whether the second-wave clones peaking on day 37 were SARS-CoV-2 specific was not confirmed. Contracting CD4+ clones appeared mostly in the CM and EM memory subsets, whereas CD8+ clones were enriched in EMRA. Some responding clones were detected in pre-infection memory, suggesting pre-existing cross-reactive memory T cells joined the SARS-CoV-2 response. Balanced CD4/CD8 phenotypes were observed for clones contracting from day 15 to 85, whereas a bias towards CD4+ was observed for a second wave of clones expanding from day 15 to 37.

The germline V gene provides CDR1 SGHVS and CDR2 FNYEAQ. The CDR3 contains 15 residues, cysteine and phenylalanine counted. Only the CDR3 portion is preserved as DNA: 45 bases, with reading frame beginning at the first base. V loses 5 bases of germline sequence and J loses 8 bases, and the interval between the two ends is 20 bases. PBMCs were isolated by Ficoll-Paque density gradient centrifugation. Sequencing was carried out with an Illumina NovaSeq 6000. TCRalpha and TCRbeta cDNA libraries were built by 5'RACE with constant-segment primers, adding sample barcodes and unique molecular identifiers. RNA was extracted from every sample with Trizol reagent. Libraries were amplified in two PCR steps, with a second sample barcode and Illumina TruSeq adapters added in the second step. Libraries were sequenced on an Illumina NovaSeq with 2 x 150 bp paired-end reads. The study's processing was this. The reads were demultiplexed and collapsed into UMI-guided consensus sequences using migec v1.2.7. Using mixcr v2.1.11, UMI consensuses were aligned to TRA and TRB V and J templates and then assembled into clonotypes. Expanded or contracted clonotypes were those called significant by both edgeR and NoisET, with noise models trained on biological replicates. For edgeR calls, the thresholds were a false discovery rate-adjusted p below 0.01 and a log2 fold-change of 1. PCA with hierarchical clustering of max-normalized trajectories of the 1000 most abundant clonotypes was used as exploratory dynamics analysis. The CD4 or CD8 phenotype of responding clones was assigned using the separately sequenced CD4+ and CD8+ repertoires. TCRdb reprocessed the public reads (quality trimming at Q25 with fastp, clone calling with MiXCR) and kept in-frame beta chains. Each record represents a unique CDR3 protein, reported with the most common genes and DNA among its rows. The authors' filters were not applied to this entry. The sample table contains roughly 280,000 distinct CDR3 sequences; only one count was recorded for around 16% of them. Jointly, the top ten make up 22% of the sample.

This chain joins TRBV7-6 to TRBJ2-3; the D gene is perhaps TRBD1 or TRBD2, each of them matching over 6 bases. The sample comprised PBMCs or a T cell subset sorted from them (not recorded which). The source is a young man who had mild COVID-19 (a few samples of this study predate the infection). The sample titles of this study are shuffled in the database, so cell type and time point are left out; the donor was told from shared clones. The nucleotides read TGTGCCAGCAGCGCCAACGGGGGCCCCGTCGGTACGCAGTATTTT. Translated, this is CASSANGGPVGTQYF. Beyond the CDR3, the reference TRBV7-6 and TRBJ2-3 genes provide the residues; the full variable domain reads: GAGVSQSPRYKVTKRGQDVALRCDPISGHVSLYWYRQALGQGPEFLTYFNYEAQQDKSGLPNDRFSAERPEGSISTLTIQRTEQRDSAMYRCASSANGGPVGTQYFGPGTRLTVL.